The 21 T cell receptor beta chains below were found in one sample sequenced in a study of cytomegalovirus exposure and HLA in healthy donors. Primers for the PCR totalled 60 Vbeta and 13 Jbeta. Libraries were prepared by immunoSEQ multiplex PCR; TCRdb keeps only in-frame clonotypes and omits some of them. This table holds 50,000 to 70,000 clones, roughly 80% found once. Sequencing used PBMCs. These receptors came from a girl between 5 and 17 years old in good health and CMV-seropositive.

The CDR3 DNA reads TGTGCCAGCAGGAGCGCCCCTCTTGAAGCTTTCTTT. Encoded protein: CASRSAPLEAFF. The chain couples TRBV25-1 to TRBJ1-1; D not resolved. There are 12 residues in the CDR3. Germline assignment: CDR1 MGHDK and CDR2 SYGVNS. Trimming pared 6 bases from V and 7 bases from J, leaving 12 bases between.

The rearrangement links TRBV7-2 to TRBJ2-1; 9 nucleotides align to TRBD1. The V and J ends lost 5 bases and 6 bases, in that order; junction bases with no gene match: 8. The CDR3 covers 15 residues. The germline V gene encodes CDR1 SGHTA and CDR2 FQGNSA. CDR3 sequence reads: CASSLRTGQGNEQFF. As DNA, the CDR3 is TGTGCCAGCAGCCTCCGGACGGGACAGGGCAATGAGCAGTTCTTC.

This chain connects TRBV5-1 to TRBJ2-5; TRBD2 aligns across 12 bases. The CDR3 has 16 amino acids. The ends lost 0 bases at V and 5 bases at J; junction bases unmatched: 5. CDR1 SGHRS and CDR2 YFSETQ come from the germline V gene. CDR3 sequence: CASSLDGLAGKETQYF. The CDR3 nucleotides are TGCGCCAGCAGCTTGGACGGACTAGCGGGGAAGGAGACCCAGTACTTC.

CDR3 sequence reads: CAWTTYMRRTGGSGANVLTF. CDR3 DNA: TGTGCCTGGACCACATATATGAGAAGGACAGGGGGCTCTGGGGCCAACGTCCTGACTTTC. The chain employs TRBV30 and TRBJ2-6, with 10 positions matching TRBD1. The CDR3 runs to 20 residues. The junction had 15 bases not matched to a gene; V was cut back by 4 bases and J by 0 bases. Germline lookup yields CDR1 GTSNPN and CDR2 SVGIG (reference sequence).

The J gene is TRBJ1-1, the V gene TRBV6-6; TRBD1 might be the D (6 bases). V lost 7 bases and J lost 5, with 14 bases in between. CDR3 length: 13 residues. Germline V lookup: CDR1 MNHNY, CDR2 SVGAGI (reference sequence). DNA of the CDR3: TGTGCCAGCATACCTTTGCAGGGGACTGAAGCTTTCTTT. Translation: CASIPLQGTEAFF.

The chain carries TRBV6-5 and TRBJ2-1, with unresolved D. V gave up 2 bases and J gave up 0 bases, with 11 bases separating them. Germline CDR1 and CDR2: MNHEY and SVGAGI. CDR3 length: 16 residues. The CDR3 sequence is CASSYTHPSSYNEQFF. DNA of the CDR3: TGTGCCAGCAGTTACACGCACCCGAGCTCCTACAATGAGCAGTTCTTC.

This clone is a singleton in its sample. The CDR3 is CASSRRDRGRTEAFF. CDR3 in DNA: TGTGCCAGCAGTAGGAGGGACAGGGGGCGAACTGAAGCTTTCTTT. The V call is TRBV2, the J call TRBJ1-1, with 12 bases that match TRBD1. The trim removed 5 bases at V and 5 bases at J, leaving 6 bases unmatched. The germline CDR1 and CDR2 sequences are SNHLY and FYNNEI. The CDR3 is 15 residues long.

V gene TRBV11-2 combines with J gene TRBJ1-1; D perhaps matches TRBD1 (5 bases). This CDR3 has 15 amino acids. Trimming took 8 bases from V and 1 from J, leaving 17 bases between them. From germline, CDR1 is SGHAT and CDR2 FQNNGV. CDR3 residues: CASRRWGGENTEAFF. CDR3 DNA sequence: TGTGCCAGCCGACGATGGGGAGGGGAGAACACTGAAGCTTTCTTT.

The chain carries TRBV11-2 and TRBJ2-7; weak D call: TRBD1 (6 bases). The ends were cut back, 5 bases at V and 6 bases at J, with 14 bases in the middle. CDR1 is SGHAT and CDR2 is FQNNGV in the germline V gene. The CDR3 runs to 13 residues. The CDR3 DNA reads as TGTGCCAGCAGCCTATTTACAGGGATCGAGCAGTACTTC. Protein sequence: CASSLFTGIEQYF.

The chain recombines TRBV27 with TRBJ1-2, with no clear D. The germline CDR1 and CDR2 sequences are MNHEY and SMNVEV (reference sequence). V was cut by 6 bases and J by 2 bases, with 7 bases left in between. The CDR3 has 12 residues. The CDR3 is CASRTLNYGYTF. CDR3 nucleotides: TGTGCCAGCAGGACACTCAACTATGGCTACACCTTC.

This chain joins TRBV18 and TRBJ1-2, with D tentatively TRBD1 (5 bases). Germline V lookup: CDR1 KGHSH, CDR2 LQKENI. V was pared by 3 bases and J by 0 bases, with 11 bases between. The CDR3 totals 15 residues. CDR3 residues: CASSPGGITNYGYTF. DNA for the CDR3: TGTGCCAGCTCACCCGGGGGGATCACTAACTATGGCTACACCTTC.

Turning to this clone: In the same sample, other DNA sequences code for this CDR3. The chain uses TRBV4-1 and TRBJ2-3; D is undetermined. The CDR3 runs to 13 residues. V lost 1 base, J lost 0 bases, and 2 bases lay in between. Germline assignment: CDR1 MGHRA and CDR2 YSYEKL. CDR3 amino acids: CASSQASTDTQYF. The CDR3 DNA is TGCGCCAGCAGCCAAGCTAGCACAGATACGCAGTATTTT.

The rearrangement links TRBV27 to TRBJ2-5; D not resolved. Germline V gene lookup returns CDR1 MNHEY and CDR2 SMNVEV (reference sequence). The CDR3 runs to 12 residues. Trimming took 4 bases from V and 5 from J, leaving 8 bases between them. For the CDR3, the DNA is TGTGCCAGCAGTTCCCTCGGGGAGACCCAGTACTTC. As protein: CASSSLGETQYF.

V and J are TRBV19 and TRBJ2-3; TRBD2 matches 10 bases. V was pared by 6 bases and J by 6 bases, with 6 bases of the junction left unmatched. Germline CDR1 is LNHDA and CDR2 is SQIVND (reference sequence). The CDR3 is made up of 14 amino acids. CDR3 nucleotide sequence: TGTGCCAGTAGGCCGGGACTAGCGTCGGATACGCAGTATTTT. The encoded protein is CASRPGLASDTQYF. The variable domain in full, completed from reference TRBV19 and TRBJ2-3, reads DGGITQSPKYLFRKEGQNVTLSCEQNLNHDAMYWYRQDPGQGLRLIYYSQIVNDFQKGDIAEGYSVSREKKESFPLTVTSAQKNPTAFYLCASRPGLASDTQYFGPGTRLTVL.

The V gene is TRBV27, the J gene TRBJ2-5; possibly TRBD1 for D (6 bases). Trimming took off 10 bases at V and 1 base at J, with 13 bases between the two ends. Germline V gene data show CDR1 as MNHEY and CDR2 as SMNVEV (reference sequence). The CDR3 loop spans 13 amino acids. In nucleotides, the CDR3 is TGTGCCAAGGGGGTGGGGGTCCAAGAGACCCAGTACTTC. Amino acid sequence: CAKGVGVQETQYF.

This chain joins TRBV28 and TRBJ2-7, with 7 bases identical to TRBD1. V shed 3 bases, J shed 4 bases, and the junction held 3 bases outside the gene matches. This CDR3 has 13 amino acids. The germline V gene encodes CDR1 MDHEN and CDR2 SYDVKM. The CDR3 bases are TGTGCCAGCAGTTTTCAGGGGGTTTACGAGCAGTACTTC. Translated: CASSFQGVYEQYF. The full variable domain, its missing parts supplied by reference TRBV28 and TRBJ2-7, is DVKVTQSSRYLVKRTGEKVFLECVQDMDHENMFWYRQDPGLGLRLIYFSYDVKMKEKGDIPEGYSVSREKKERFSLILESASTNQTSMYLCASSFQGVYEQYFGPGTRLTVT.

The chain has TRBV11-2 and TRBJ2-7; a weak D match, TRBD2 (5 bases). The CDR3 contains 12 residues. Trimming removed 1 base from V and 5 bases from J, with 6 bases in between. Germline loops: CDR1 SGHAT, CDR2 FQNNGV. The CDR3, as DNA: TGTGCCAGCAGCTTAGTCGGGGACGAGCAGTACTTC. It yields the protein CASSLVGDEQYF.

This chain uses TRBV11-2 with TRBJ2-7, with 10 bases identical to TRBD2. The V gene end was trimmed by 6 bases and the J gene end by 4 bases; junction bases not matched to a gene: 9. CDR3 size: 15 residues. In germline, CDR1 is SGHAT, CDR2 FQNNGV. CDR3 region: CASRKLTSGLYEQYF. The CDR3, as DNA: TGTGCCAGCAGGAAATTGACTAGCGGGCTTTACGAGCAGTACTTC.

The chain combines TRBV6-1 with TRBJ1-3, with D perhaps TRBD1 (6 bases). CDR1 is MNHNS and CDR2 is SASEGT in the germline V gene. This CDR3 has 15 residues. Trimming took off 0 bases at V and 3 bases at J, with 9 bases between the two ends. The CDR3 is CASSEASRGGNTIYF. CDR3 coding DNA: TGTGCCAGCAGTGAAGCGAGCAGGGGTGGAAACACCATATATTTT.

This clone was recorded once. The chain links TRBV28 to TRBJ2-3; no clear D gene. Trimming pared 4 bases from V and 1 base from J, leaving 12 bases between. The germline V gene has CDR1 MDHEN and CDR2 SYDVKM. The CDR3 consists of 15 residues. DNA of the CDR3: TGTGCCAGCAGTTCCCCCGCCTACGGCACAGATACGCAGTATTTT. Its translation: CASSSPAYGTDTQYF.

The chain couples TRBV7-2 to TRBJ1-2; 11 bases fit TRBD1. Germline V CDR1 and CDR2: SGHTA, FQGNSA. V lost 5 bases to trimming and J lost 4 bases; unmatched junction nucleotides: 6. This CDR3 region has 15 residues. The CDR3: CASSGRDRGFYGYTF. CDR3 DNA: TGTGCCAGCAGCGGACGGGACAGGGGGTTCTATGGCTACACCTTC.